This T cell receptor beta chain was sequenced for a study of control samples from healthy donors and cancer patients. Sequenced by immunoSEQ multiplex PCR; TCRdb stores in-frame clones only, minus some. The sample comprises some 140,000 clones, about 94% of which are singletons, and around 6.2% rests with the top ten. This CDR3 comprises 14 residues. Germline V gives CDR1 LGHNA, CDR2 YSLEER. With 4 bases clipped from V and 7 bases from J, the junction kept 8 bases outside the gene matches. This TCR derives from a man in his forties or fifties in good health. The chain has TRBV4-3 and TRBJ2-7; 9 bases are shared with TRBD1. The specimen was blood. The DNA of the CDR3 is TGCGCCAGCAGCCCGTCCGGGACAGGGTATGAGCAGTACTTC. It is translated as CASSPSGTGYEQYF.